The T cell receptor beta chain described here comes from a study of blood T cells in healthy people across ages. This clonotype has more than one count but fewer than ten. The antigen is not known. Through a sample-barcoded 5' primer and a J-beta primer mix, a second PCR was run for about 7 to 12 cycles. TCRdb independently ran MiXCR on the 5' RACE reads; one entry per CDR3 protein. Counted here are about 1 million distinct CDR3 sequences, about 25% occurring once; the ten biggest clones make up 0.65% to 0.75%. In germline, CDR1 is LGHNA, CDR2 YSLEER. The CDR3 runs 16 residues. Trimming left V 0 bases short and J 7 bases short, with 18 bases between. Whole-study findings and limits: Comparison with aged donors showed that long-lived donors had more naive CD4+ cells and higher diversity. A roughly linear age-dependent decrease characterized TCR beta diversity per million T cells.

A further study also used this sample, focusing on T cells of mothers and their children. Per that study: Primer M1S, used in the second PCR, introduced sample barcodes and 2-4 random nucleotides. Researchers found no T cell clones that were persistent and microchimeric.

V and J are TRBV4-3 and TRBJ1-1; tentatively, D is TRBD1 (6 bases). This receptor was obtained from a girl aged 2 to 9 in good health. The sequenced sample was blood. The CDR3 DNA reads as TGCGCCAGCAGCCAAGATTCAAGGACACCGGGACATGAAGCTTTCTTT. Translated: CASSQDSRTPGHEAFF.